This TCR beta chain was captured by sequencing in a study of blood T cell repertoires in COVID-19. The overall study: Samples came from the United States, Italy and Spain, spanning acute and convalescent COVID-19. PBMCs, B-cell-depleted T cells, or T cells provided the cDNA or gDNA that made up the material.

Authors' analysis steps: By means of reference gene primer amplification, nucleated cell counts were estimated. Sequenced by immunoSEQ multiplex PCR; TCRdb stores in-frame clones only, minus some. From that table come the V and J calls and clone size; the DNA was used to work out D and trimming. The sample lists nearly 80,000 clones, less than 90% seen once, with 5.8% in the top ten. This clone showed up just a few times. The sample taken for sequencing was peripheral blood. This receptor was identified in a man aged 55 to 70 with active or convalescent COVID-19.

The CDR3: CASSETENTEAFF. DNA for the CDR3: TGTGCCAGCAGTGAAACAGAAAACACTGAAGCTTTCTTT. The chain employs TRBV6-4 and TRBJ1-1; D uncertain. The germline V gene encodes CDR1 MRHNA and CDR2 SNTAGT. This CDR3 is 13 amino acids long. V lost 3 bases and J 2 bases, leaving 7 bases between the germline ends.